Below are 11 T cell receptor beta chains sequenced from a single sample in a study of cytomegalovirus exposure and HLA in healthy donors. The PCR had 60 Vbeta and 13 Jbeta primers. Data came from immunoSEQ multiplex PCR; TCRdb stores just in-frame clones and leaves some out. The sample shows nearly 200,000 clones, more than 75% of them seen only once. Sequencing was done on a sample of PBMCs. These receptors were collected from a woman in her 50s in good health and CMV-seropositive.

The rearrangement links TRBV25-1 to TRBJ2-5; no reliable D call. The CDR3 totals 14 residues. Trimming pared 4 bases from V and 5 bases from J, leaving 14 bases between. CDR1 MGHDK and CDR2 SYGVNS come from the germline V gene. CDR3: CASSVPGTTETQYF. CDR3 sequence (DNA): TGTGCCAGCAGTGTTCCCGGAACTACCGAGACCCAGTACTTC.

The count of this clone is one. The chain's CDR3 is CASSLAWQGHGYTF. The CDR3 bases are TGTGCCAGCAGCTTAGCGTGGCAGGGCCATGGCTACACCTTC. The rearrangement uses TRBV7-9 and TRBJ1-2, with D perhaps TRBD1 (5 bases). V lost 0 bases, J lost 6 bases, and 11 bases lay in between. The CDR3 contains 14 residues. Germline V lookup: CDR1 SEHNR, CDR2 FQNEAQ (reference sequence).

The V and J genes are TRBV29-1 and TRBJ2-1; TRBD2 aligns across 9 bases. Germline CDR1 and CDR2: SQVTM and ANQGSEA. This CDR3 is 12 amino acids long. J was trimmed by 4 bases and V by 8 bases; bases with no gene match: 3. In DNA, the CDR3 is TGCAGCTCGACTAGCGGTTACAATGAGCAGTTCTTC. It codes for CSSTSGYNEQFF.

This sequence joins TRBV19 and TRBJ2-7, with a tentative D call TRBD2 (5 bases). The CDR3 is 13 amino acids. Trimming took 8 bases from V and 1 from J, leaving 12 bases between them. Germline V lookup: CDR1 LNHDA, CDR2 SQIVND (reference sequence). CDR3 sequence: CASPPGRSYEQYF. The CDR3, as DNA: TGTGCCAGTCCGCCGGGGAGATCCTACGAGCAGTACTTC.

J is TRBJ2-5 and V is TRBV5-1; 8 nucleotides agree with TRBD1. The V gene end was trimmed by 1 base and the J gene end by 5 bases; junction bases not matched to a gene: 7. The germline CDR1 and CDR2 sequences are SGHRS and YFSETQ. The CDR3 runs 15 residues. The CDR3: CASSLPQGARETQYF. The CDR3 region has the DNA TGCGCCAGCAGCTTGCCTCAGGGGGCACGGGAGACCCAGTACTTC.

The chain is built from TRBV18 and TRBJ2-1, with TRBD2 matching over 7 bases. There are 16 residues in the CDR3. Germline-derived CDR1 and CDR2 are KGHSH and LQKENI. The V gene end was trimmed by 2 bases and the J gene end by 0 bases; junction bases not matched to a gene: 4. CDR3 loop: CASSPMRETSYNEQFF. DNA for the CDR3: TGTGCCAGCTCACCAATGCGGGAGACCTCCTACAATGAGCAGTTCTTC.

This chain joins TRBV5-1 and TRBJ2-2; TRBD1 matches 7 bases. Germline V gene data show CDR1 as SGHRS and CDR2 as YFSETQ. J gave up 4 bases and V 3 bases, and 3 bases lay outside the gene matches. This CDR3 comprises 14 residues. The CDR3 DNA follows: TGCGCCAGCAGCTGGGACAGTACCACCGGGGAGCTGTTTTTT. Residues: CASSWDSTTGELFF.

The chain combines TRBV28 with TRBJ1-1; 10 bases agree with TRBD1. Germline CDR1 is MDHEN and CDR2 is SYDVKM. The CDR3 totals 17 residues. Trimming removed 5 bases from V and 4 bases from J; junction bases left unmatched: 13. DNA for the CDR3: TGTGCCAGCAGTCAGACAGGGGGCTATCCCTCCAGCACTGAAGCTTTCTTT. It codes for CASSQTGGYPSSTEAFF.

The rearrangement uses TRBV30 and TRBJ2-1, with D maybe TRBD1 (6 bases). CDR1 and CDR2 (germline): GTSNPN, SVGIG (reference sequence). CDR3 size: 15 residues. V lost 3 bases and J lost 7, with 19 bases in between. CDR3: CAWSPGVSPVNEQFF. The CDR3 DNA sequence: TGTGCCTGGAGCCCAGGGGTTTCCCCCGTGAATGAGCAGTTCTTC.

V gene TRBV27 combines with J gene TRBJ2-1; TRBD2 might be the D (5 bases). V was shortened by 3 bases and J by 12 bases, with 18 bases between the two germline ends. The length of the CDR3 is 14 residues. From germline, CDR1 is MNHEY and CDR2 SMNVEV (reference sequence). This chain's CDR3 is CASSFRVDGVGQFF. As DNA, the CDR3 is TGTGCCAGCAGTTTCAGAGTGGACGGGGTCGGGCAGTTCTTC.

This clone showed up just once. CDR3 sequence (DNA): TGTGCCAGCAGTTTTTTATTCAACACTGAAGCTTTCTTT. This codes for CASSFLFNTEAFF. The chain combines TRBV28 with TRBJ1-1; D not resolved. The ends were cut back, 3 bases at V and 2 bases at J, with 7 bases in the middle. There are 13 residues in the CDR3. From germline, CDR1 is MDHEN and CDR2 SYDVKM. Using reference TRBV28 and TRBJ1-1 for the parts outside the CDR3, the full variable domain is DVKVTQSSRYLVKRTGEKVFLECVQDMDHENMFWYRQDPGLGLRLIYFSYDVKMKEKGDIPEGYSVSREKKERFSLILESASTNQTSMYLCASSFLFNTEAFFGQGTRLTVV.